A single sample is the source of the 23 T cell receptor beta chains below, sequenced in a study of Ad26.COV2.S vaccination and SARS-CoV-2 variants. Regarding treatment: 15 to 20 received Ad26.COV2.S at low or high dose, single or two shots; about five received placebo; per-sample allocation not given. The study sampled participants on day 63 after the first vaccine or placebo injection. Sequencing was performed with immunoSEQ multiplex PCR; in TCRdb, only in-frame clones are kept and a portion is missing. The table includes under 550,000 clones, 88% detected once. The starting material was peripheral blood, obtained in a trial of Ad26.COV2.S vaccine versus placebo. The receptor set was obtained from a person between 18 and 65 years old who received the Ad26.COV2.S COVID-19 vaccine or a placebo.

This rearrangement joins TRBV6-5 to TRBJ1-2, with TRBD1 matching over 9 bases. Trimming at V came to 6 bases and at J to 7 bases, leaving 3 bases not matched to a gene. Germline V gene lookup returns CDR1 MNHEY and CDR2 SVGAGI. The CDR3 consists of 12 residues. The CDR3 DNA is TGTGCCAGCAGGGGACAGGGACCTGGCTACACCTTC. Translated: CASRGQGPGYTF.

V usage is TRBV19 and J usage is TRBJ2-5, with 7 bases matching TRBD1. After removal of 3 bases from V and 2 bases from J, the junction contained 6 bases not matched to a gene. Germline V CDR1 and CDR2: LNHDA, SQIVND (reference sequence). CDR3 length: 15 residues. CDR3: CASSMGQFSQETQYF. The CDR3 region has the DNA TGTGCCAGTAGTATGGGACAGTTCTCTCAAGAGACCCAGTACTTC.

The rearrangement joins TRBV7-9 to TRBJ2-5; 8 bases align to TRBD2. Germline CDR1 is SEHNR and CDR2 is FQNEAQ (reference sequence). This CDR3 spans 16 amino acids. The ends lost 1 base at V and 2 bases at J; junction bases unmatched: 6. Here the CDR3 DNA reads TGTGCCAGCAGCTTAGAGGTACTAGCGGTACAAGAGACCCAGTACTTC. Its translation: CASSLEVLAVQETQYF.

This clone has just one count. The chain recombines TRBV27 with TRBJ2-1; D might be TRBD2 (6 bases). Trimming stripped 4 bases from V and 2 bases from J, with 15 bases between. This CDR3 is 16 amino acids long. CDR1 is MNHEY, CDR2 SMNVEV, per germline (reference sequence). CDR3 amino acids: CASSSGRIGAYNEQFF. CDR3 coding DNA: TGTGCCAGCAGTTCGGGGAGGATCGGGGCCTACAATGAGCAGTTCTTC.

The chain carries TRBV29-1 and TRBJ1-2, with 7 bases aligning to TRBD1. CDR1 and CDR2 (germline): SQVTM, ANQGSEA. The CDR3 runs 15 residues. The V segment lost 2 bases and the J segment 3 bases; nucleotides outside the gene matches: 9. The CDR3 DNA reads TGCAGCGTTGAATTTTTAGGGGGCCGGGACTATGGCTACACCTTC. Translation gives CSVEFLGGRDYGYTF. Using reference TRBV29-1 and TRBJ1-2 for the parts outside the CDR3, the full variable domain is SAVISQKPSRDICQRGTSLTIQCQVDSQVTMMFWYRQQPGQSLTLIATANQGSEATYESGFVIDKFPISRPNLTFSTLTVSNMSPEDSSIYLCSVEFLGGRDYGYTFGSGTRLTVV.

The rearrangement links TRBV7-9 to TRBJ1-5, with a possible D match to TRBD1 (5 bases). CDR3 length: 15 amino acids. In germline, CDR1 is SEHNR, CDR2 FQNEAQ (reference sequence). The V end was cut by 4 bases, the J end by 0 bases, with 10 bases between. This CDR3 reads CASSYGGDSNQPQHF. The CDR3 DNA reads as TGTGCCAGCAGCTACGGGGGGGATAGCAATCAGCCCCAGCATTTT.

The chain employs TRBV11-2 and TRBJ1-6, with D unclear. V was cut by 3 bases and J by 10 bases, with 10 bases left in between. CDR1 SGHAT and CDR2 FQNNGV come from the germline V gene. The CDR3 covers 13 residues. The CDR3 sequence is CASSFPGWSPLHF. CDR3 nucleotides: TGTGCCAGCAGCTTCCCGGGCTGGTCACCCCTCCACTTT.

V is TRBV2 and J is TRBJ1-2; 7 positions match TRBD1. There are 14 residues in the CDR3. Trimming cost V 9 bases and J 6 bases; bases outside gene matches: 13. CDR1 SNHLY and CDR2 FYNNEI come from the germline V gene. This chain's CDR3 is CASFNAGTENGYTF. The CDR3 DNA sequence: TGTGCCAGTTTCAACGCCGGGACAGAAAATGGCTACACCTTC.

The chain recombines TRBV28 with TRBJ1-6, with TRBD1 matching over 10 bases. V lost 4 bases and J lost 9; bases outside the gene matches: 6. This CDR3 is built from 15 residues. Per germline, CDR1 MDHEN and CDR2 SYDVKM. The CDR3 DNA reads TGTGCCAGCAGTTCCCGGGACAGGGGTTTTTCACCCCTCCACTTT. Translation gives CASSSRDRGFSPLHF.

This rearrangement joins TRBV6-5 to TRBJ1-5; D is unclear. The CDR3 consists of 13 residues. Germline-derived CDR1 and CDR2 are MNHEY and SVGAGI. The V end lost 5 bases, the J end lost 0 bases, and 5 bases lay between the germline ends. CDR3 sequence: CASSKYSNQPQHF. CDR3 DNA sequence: TGTGCCAGCAGTAAATATAGCAATCAGCCCCAGCATTTT.

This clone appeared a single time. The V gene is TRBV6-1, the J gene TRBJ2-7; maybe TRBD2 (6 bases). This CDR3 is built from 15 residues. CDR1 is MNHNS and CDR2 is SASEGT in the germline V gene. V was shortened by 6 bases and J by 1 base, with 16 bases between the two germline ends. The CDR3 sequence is CASSQGLSGSYEQYF. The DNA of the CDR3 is TGTGCCAGCAGCCAGGGACTTTCCGGGTCCTACGAGCAGTACTTC.

CDR3 DNA sequence: TGTGCTAGTGGTTTGGTACTAGGGACAGGTACCTACGAGCAGTACTTC. Translated: CASGLVLGTGTYEQYF. The chain is built from TRBV12-5 and TRBJ2-7; 8 nucleotides align to TRBD1. The CDR3 extends over 16 amino acids. The germline V gene encodes CDR1 LGHNT and CDR2 FRNRAP. V was pared by 0 bases and J by 2 bases, with 6 bases of the junction left unmatched.

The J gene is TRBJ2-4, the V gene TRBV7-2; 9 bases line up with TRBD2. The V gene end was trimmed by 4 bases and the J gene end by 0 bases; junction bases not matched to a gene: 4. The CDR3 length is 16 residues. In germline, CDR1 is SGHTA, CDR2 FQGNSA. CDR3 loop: CASSSLAGLAKNIQYF. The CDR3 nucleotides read TGTGCCAGCAGCTCCCTAGCGGGGCTAGCCAAAAACATTCAGTACTTC.

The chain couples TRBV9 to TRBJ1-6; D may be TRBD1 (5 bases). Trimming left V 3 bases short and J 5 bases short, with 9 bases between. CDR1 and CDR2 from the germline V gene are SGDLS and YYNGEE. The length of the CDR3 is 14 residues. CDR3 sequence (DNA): TGTGCCAGCAGCGCCGGACATAATAATTCACCCCTCCACTTT. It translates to CASSAGHNNSPLHF.

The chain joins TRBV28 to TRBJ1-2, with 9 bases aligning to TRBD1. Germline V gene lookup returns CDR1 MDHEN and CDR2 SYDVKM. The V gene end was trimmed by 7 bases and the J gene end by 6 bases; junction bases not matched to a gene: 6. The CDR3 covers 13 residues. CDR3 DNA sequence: TGTGCCAGCAAGCCGCACAGGGGGCATGGCTACACCTTC. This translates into CASKPHRGHGYTF.

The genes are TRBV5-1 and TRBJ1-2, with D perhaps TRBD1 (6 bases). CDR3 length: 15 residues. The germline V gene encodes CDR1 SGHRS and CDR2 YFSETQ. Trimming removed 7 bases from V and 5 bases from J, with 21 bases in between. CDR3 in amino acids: CASARVRGRWYGYTF. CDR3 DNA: TGCGCCAGCGCCAGAGTCAGGGGAAGGTGGTATGGCTACACCTTC.

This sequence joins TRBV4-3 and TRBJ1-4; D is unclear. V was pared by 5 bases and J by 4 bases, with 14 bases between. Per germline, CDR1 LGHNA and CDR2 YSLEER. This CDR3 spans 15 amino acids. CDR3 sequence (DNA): TGCGCCAGCAGCGTTCTAGCACTTCATAATGAAAAACTGTTTTTT. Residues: CASSVLALHNEKLFF.

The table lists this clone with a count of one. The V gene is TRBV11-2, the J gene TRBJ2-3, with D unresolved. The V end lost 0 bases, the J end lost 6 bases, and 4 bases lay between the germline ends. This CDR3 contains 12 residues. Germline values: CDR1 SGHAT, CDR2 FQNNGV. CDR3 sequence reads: CASSLDLDTQYF. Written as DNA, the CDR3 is TGTGCCAGCAGCTTAGATCTGGATACGCAGTATTTT.

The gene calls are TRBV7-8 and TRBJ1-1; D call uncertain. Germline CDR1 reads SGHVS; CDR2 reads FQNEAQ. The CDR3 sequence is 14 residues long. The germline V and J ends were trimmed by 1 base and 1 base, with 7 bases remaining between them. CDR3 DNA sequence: TGTGCCAGCAGCTTAGGGCTGCAGAACACTGAAGCTTTCTTT. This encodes CASSLGLQNTEAFF.

CDR3 loop: CASSLLTGGMDEQFF. The CDR3 nucleotides are TGTGCCAGCAGTTTATTAACAGGGGGCATGGATGAGCAGTTCTTC. The chain couples TRBV27 to TRBJ2-1; 9 nucleotides line up with TRBD1. The V and J ends lost 1 base and 8 bases, in that order; junction bases with no gene match: 6. CDR3 length equals 15 residues. Germline V gene data show CDR1 as MNHEY and CDR2 as SMNVEV (reference sequence).

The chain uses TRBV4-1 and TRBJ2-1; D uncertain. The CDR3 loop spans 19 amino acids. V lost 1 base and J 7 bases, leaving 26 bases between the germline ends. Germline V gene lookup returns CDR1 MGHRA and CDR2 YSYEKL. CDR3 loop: CASSQVETPPLHLSNEQFF. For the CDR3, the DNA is TGCGCCAGCAGCCAAGTCGAGACTCCCCCGCTCCATCTATCTAATGAGCAGTTCTTC.

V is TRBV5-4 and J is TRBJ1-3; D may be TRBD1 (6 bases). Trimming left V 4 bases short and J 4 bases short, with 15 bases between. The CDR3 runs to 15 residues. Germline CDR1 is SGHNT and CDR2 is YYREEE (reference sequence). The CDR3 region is CASSQGPAVGNTIYF. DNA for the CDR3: TGTGCCAGCAGCCAGGGGCCGGCGGTGGGAAACACCATATATTTT.

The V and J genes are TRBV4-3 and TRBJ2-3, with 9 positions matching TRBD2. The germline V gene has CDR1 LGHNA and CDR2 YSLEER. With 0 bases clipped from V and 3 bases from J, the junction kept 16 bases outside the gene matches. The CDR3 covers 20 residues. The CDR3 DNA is TGCGCCAGCAGCCAAGAGCCCCCCGGGGGAGACGCGGGGGGGACAGATACGCAGTATTTT. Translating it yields CASSQEPPGGDAGGTDTQYF.